The source of this T cell receptor (beta chain) is a study of blood T cell repertoires in COVID-19. About the study: The United States, Italy and Spain supplied acute and convalescent COVID-19 samples. Nucleic acid was either cDNA or gDNA, and it came from T cells, B-cell-depleted T cells, or PBMCs.

Per the study methods: The assay estimated nucleated cells by amplifying reference gene primers. Assay: immunoSEQ multiplex PCR; the TCRdb copy retains only in-frame clones and omits some. V and J calls plus clone size are reproduced from that table; the DNA served to infer D and trimming. The sample has 200,000 to 300,000 clones, about nine tenths seen once. In germline, CDR1 is DFQATT, CDR2 SNEGSKA (reference sequence). V shed 3 bases and J 5 bases; nucleotides not matched to a gene: 9. The CDR3 is 14 residues long. This TCR was recovered from a man between 60 and 75 years old who had recovered from COVID-19. The sample was peripheral blood. This sequence joins TRBV20-1 and TRBJ2-5, with 7 bases matching TRBD2. The CDR3 coding sequence is TGCAGTGCTAGTAGGAGGGAGGGTGCCGAGACCCAGTACTTC. Its protein is CSASRREGAETQYF.